The 5 T cell receptor beta chains below all came from one sample that was sequenced in a study of high-grade serous ovarian cancer treatment subgroups. TCRdb's copy holds only in-frame clones and misses some; the assay was immunoSEQ multiplex PCR. In the table there are thousands of clones, roughly 78% of which are singletons. Tumor samples were taken before definitive surgery or chemotherapy. The sample comprised tumor tissue. The origin of the receptors is a human donor with high-grade serous ovarian cancer.

CDR3 DNA sequence: TGTGCCAGCAGTTATCCCCCTAGCGGGACCTACGAGCAGTACTTC. This gives the protein CASSYPPSGTYEQYF. The V gene is TRBV6-6, the J gene TRBJ2-7; TRBD2 matches 9 bases. The CDR3 consists of 15 residues. The V segment lost 3 bases and the J segment 2 bases; nucleotides outside the gene matches: 5. CDR1 and CDR2 (germline): MNHNY, SVGAGI (reference sequence).

The chain joins TRBV27 to TRBJ2-3; weak D call: TRBD1 (5 bases). V lost 4 bases to trimming and J lost 4 bases, with 12 bases between them. Germline values: CDR1 MNHEY, CDR2 SMNVEV (reference sequence). This CDR3 spans 14 amino acids. CDR3 protein: CASSSVTVADTQYF. The CDR3 nucleotides read TGTGCCAGCAGTTCGGTGACAGTCGCAGATACGCAGTATTTT.

The J gene is TRBJ2-7, the V gene TRBV15; 8 positions match TRBD1. Per germline, CDR1 LNHNV and CDR2 YYDKDF (reference sequence). Losses at the gene ends were 5 bases for V and 3 bases for J; bases not matched to a gene: 6. The length of the CDR3 is 14 residues. For the CDR3, the DNA is TGTGCCACCAGCGCCGGTACAGGGGGCTACGAGCAGTACTTC. Translation: CATSAGTGGYEQYF.

The V call is TRBV4-3, the J call TRBJ2-6, with no clear D. Germline V CDR1 and CDR2: LGHNA, YSLEER. This CDR3 contains 17 residues. The V and J ends lost 1 base and 3 bases respectively, with 13 bases between them. CDR3 in amino acids: CASSQGGSLDGANVLTF. The CDR3 DNA sequence: TGCGCCAGCAGCCAAGGTGGCAGTTTAGATGGGGCCAACGTCCTGACTTTC.

The CDR3 region has the DNA TGTGCCAGCAGCTTGGATCAATTGGGGAACAATGAGCAGTTCTTC. Amino acid sequence: CASSLDQLGNNEQFF. This sequence joins TRBV5-4 and TRBJ2-1; no clear D gene. Germline CDR1 SGHNT, CDR2 YYREEE (reference sequence). V lost 0 bases, J lost 5 bases, and 12 bases lay in between. The CDR3 loop spans 15 amino acids.